The TCR beta chain described here comes from a study of CD8+ T cells in alopecia areata. The sequencing template was cDNA reverse transcribed from extracted RNA. Produced via immunoSEQ multiplex PCR; TCRdb's table is partial and in-frame only. The sample lists 95,000 to 120,000 clones, approximately 59% occurring once. CDR1 LNHNV and CDR2 YYDKDF come from the germline V gene (reference sequence). This CDR3 has 15 amino acids. V dropped 5 bases and J dropped 7; count of bases not matched to a gene: 11. PBMCs served as the source from which CD4+ and CD8+ T cells were sorted. The source of this sequence is a human donor in good health. The chain is built from TRBV15 and TRBJ2-3; 8 nucleotides match TRBD1. What was sequenced was CD8+ T cells sorted from blood. The DNA for the CDR3 is TGTGCCACCAGCGCTCAGAGGACAGGGACTCATACGCAGTATTTT. Protein product: CATSAQRTGTHTQYF.